Listed here is a single T cell receptor (beta chain). The sample is drawn from a study of preoperative IRX-2 immunotherapy in early breast cancer. Documented treatment: preoperative locoregional IRX-2 cytokine immunotherapy. Patients received preoperative, locoregional IRX-2 cytokine immunotherapy in a phase Ib study. The protocol was immunoSEQ multiplex PCR, while the TCRdb copy is restricted to in-frame clones and leaves out a portion. The sample lists 4,000 or so clones, 65% to 70% occurring once. This specimen consisted of tumor tissue, obtained after IRX-2 immunotherapy. This receptor was obtained from a human donor with breast cancer.

This CDR3 is CASADGNPGNQPQHF. In DNA, the CDR3 is TGTGCCAGCGCCGACGGCAACCCTGGCAATCAGCCCCAGCATTTT. The chain employs TRBV18 and TRBJ1-5; D is undetermined. This CDR3 is 15 amino acids long. The V end was cut by 8 bases, the J end by 2 bases, with 16 bases between. Germline V gene data show CDR1 as KGHSH and CDR2 as LQKENI.